This record looks at one TCR beta chain sequence and its context. No antigen is known for it. The protocol was immunoSEQ multiplex PCR, while the TCRdb copy is restricted to in-frame clones and leaves out a portion. Of some 150,000 clones in the sample, 70% to 90% were seen once. The entry originates in a study of cytomegalovirus exposure and HLA in healthy donors. Across the whole study: The same platform used for the approximately 670 first-cohort repertoires was also used for the 120 or so validation repertoires, as a later analysis reported.

Germline V lookup: CDR1 MDHEN, CDR2 SYDVKM. The CDR3 runs 15 residues. V lost 5 bases to trimming and J lost 3 bases, with 17 bases between them. Study-level findings and limits: In the 120 or so validation repertoires, approximately 93% of cluster scores exceeded 0, per a later analysis. The study found most TCR sequences rare, yet found some public TCRs in many donors. Investigators reported 150 to 200 TCR beta chains as tied to cytomegalovirus.

The origin of this receptor is a man younger than 35 in good health and CMV-seronegative. Sequenced sample: PBMCs. The chain carries TRBV28 and TRBJ2-7, with D unresolved. The DNA of the CDR3 is TGTGCCAGCAGTCCCCGAGGTTCCGTGGGCTACGAGCAGTACTTC. Residues: CASSPRGSVGYEQYF.